This T cell receptor beta chain stems from a study of blood T cell repertoires in COVID-19. Study-level background: Sites in the United States, Italy and Spain provided acute and convalescent COVID-19 samples. Nucleic acid was either cDNA or gDNA, and it came from T cells, B-cell-depleted T cells, or PBMCs.

Per the original methods: Reference gene primer amplification gave nucleated cell count estimates. TCRdb keeps only in-frame clones here, not all; method: immunoSEQ multiplex PCR. V and J calls and clone size are given by that table; D and trimming were obtained from the DNA. The data contain 250,000 to 350,000 clones, 88% of them singletons. CDR3 length equals 14 residues. Trimming left V 3 bases short and J 1 base short, with 7 bases between. Germline CDR1 is MDHEN and CDR2 is SYDVKM. The TCR sequence derives from a woman aged 45-65 years with active or convalescent COVID-19. The sequenced sample consisted of peripheral blood. The V gene is TRBV28, the J gene TRBJ1-5; no firm D call. The CDR3 sequence is CASSFYRSNQPQHF. The DNA for the CDR3 is TGTGCCAGCAGTTTTTACAGAAGCAATCAGCCCCAGCATTTT. Complete variable domain (other parts from reference TRBV28 and TRBJ1-5): DVKVTQSSRYLVKRTGEKVFLECVQDMDHENMFWYRQDPGLGLRLIYFSYDVKMKEKGDIPEGYSVSREKKERFSLILESASTNQTSMYLCASSFYRSNQPQHFGDGTRLSIL.